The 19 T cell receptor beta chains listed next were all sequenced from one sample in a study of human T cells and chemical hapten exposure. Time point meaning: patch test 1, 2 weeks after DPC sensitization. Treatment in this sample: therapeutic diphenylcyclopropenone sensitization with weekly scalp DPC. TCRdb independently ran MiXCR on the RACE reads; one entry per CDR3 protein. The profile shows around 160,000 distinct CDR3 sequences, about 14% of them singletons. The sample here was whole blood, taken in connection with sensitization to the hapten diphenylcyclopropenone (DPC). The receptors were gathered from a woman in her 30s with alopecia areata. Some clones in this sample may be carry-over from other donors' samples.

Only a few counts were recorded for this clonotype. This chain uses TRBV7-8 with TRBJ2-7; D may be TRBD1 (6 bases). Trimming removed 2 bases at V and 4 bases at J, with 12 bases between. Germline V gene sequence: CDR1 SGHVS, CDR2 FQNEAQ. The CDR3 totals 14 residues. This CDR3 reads CASSLIVRGYEQYF. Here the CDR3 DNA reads TGTGCCAGCAGCTTAATTGTCAGGGGTTACGAGCAGTACTTC.

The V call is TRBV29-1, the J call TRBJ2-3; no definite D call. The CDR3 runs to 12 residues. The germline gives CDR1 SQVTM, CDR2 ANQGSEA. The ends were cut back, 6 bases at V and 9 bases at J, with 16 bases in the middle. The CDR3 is CSVASGPRTQYF. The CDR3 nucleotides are TGCAGCGTAGCTTCCGGGCCCCGAACGCAGTATTTT.

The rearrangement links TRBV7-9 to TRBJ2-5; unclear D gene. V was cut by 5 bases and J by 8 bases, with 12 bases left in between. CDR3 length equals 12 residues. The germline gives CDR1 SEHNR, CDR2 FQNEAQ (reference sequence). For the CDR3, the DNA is TGTGCCAGCAGCACCCGACGTGAAACCCAGTACTTC. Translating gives CASSTRRETQYF.

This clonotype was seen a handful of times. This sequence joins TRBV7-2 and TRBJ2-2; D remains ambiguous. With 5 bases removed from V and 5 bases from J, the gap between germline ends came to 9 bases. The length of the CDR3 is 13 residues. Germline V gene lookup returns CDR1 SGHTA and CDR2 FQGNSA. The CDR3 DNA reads TGTGCCAGCAGCCCGGCCGGGACCGGGGAGCTGTTTTTT. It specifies CASSPAGTGELFF.

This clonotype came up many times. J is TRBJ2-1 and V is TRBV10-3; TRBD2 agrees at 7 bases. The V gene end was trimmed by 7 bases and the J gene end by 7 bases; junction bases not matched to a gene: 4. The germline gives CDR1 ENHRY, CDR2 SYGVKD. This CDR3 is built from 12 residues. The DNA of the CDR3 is TGTGCCATCAAAGGCGGGAGTAATGAGCAGTTCTTC. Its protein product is CAIKGGSNEQFF.

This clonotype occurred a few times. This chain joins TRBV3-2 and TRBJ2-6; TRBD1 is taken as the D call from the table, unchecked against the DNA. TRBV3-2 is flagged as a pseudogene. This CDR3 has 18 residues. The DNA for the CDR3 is TGTGCCAGCAGCCAAGAAACCAGGGCACGATCAGGGGCCAACGTCCTGACTTTC. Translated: CASSQETRARSGANVLTF.

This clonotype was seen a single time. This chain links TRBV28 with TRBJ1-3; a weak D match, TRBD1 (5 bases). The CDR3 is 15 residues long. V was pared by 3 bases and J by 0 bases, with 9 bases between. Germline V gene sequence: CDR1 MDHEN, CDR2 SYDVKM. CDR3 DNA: TGTGCCAGCAGTTTGGGGACTTTCTCTGGAAACACCATATATTTT. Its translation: CASSLGTFSGNTIYF.

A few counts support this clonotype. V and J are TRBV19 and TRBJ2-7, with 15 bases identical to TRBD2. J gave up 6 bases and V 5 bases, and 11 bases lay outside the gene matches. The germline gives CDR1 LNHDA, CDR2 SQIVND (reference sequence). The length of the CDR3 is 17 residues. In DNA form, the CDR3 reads TGTGCCAGTAGTTGGGGACTAGCGGGGGGTCCCTTCTCCGAGCAGTACTTC. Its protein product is CASSWGLAGGPFSEQYF.

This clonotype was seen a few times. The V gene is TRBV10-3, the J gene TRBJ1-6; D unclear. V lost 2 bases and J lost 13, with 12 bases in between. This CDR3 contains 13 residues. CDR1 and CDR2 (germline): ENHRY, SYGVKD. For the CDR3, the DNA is TGTGCCATCAGTGAGCAGGAGGCTCTGCCCCTCCACTTT. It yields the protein CAISEQEALPLHF.

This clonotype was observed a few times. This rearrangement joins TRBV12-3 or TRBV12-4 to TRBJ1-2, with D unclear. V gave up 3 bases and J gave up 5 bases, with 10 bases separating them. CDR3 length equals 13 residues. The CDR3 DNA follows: TGTGCCAGCAGTTTTAAGGTTGGGTATGGCTACACCTTC. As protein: CASSFKVGYGYTF.

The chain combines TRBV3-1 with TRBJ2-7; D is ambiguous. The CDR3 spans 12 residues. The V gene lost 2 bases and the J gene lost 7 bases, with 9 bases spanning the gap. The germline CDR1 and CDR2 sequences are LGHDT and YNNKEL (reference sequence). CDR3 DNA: TGTGCCAGCAGCCAACACAGCCAGGAGCAGTACTTC. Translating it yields CASSQHSQEQYF.

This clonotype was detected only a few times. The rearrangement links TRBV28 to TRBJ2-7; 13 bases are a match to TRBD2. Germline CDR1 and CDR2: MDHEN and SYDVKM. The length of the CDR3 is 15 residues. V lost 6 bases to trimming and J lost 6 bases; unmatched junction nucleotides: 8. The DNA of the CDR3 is TGTGCCAGCAGCCACTCAACTAGCGGGAGGGCCGAGCAGTACTTC. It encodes CASSHSTSGRAEQYF.

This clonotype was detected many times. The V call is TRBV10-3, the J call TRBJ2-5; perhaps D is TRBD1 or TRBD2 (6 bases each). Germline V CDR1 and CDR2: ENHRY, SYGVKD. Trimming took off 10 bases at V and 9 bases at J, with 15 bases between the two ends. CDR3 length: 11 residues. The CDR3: CATGDGGAQYF. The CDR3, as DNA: TGTGCCACTGGAGACGGGGGCGCCCAGTACTTC.

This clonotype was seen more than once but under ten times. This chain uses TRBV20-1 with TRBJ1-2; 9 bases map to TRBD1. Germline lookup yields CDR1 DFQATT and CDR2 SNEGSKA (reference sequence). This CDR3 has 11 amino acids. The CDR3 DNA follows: TGCACCACGGACAGGGGAAACGGCTACACCTTC. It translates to CTTDRGNGYTF.

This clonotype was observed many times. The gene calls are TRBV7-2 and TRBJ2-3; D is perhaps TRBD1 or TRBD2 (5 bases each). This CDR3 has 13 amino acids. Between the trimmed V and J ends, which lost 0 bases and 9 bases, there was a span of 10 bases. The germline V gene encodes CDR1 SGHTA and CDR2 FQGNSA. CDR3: CASSLAGEGTQYF. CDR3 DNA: TGTGCCAGCAGCTTAGCGGGGGAAGGCACGCAGTATTTT.

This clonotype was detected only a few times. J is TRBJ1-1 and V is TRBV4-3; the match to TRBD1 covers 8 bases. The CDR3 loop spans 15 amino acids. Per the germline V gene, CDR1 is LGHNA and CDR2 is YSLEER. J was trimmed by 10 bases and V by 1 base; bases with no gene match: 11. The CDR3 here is CASSQVDREGFGAFF. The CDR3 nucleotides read TGCGCCAGCAGCCAAGTGGACAGGGAAGGTTTTGGAGCTTTCTTT.

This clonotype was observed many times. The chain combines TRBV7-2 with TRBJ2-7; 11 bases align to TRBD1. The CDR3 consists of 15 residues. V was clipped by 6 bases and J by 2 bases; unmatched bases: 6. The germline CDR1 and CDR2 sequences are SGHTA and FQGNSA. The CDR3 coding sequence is TGTGCCAGCAGACTCGGGACAGGGGGTACCTACGAGCAGTACTTC. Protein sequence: CASRLGTGGTYEQYF.

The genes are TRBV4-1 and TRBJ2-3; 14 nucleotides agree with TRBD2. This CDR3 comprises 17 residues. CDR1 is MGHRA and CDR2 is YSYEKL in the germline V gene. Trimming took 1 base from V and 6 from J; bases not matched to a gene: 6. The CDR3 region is CASSQGGTSGSLDTQYF. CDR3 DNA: TGCGCCAGCAGCCAAGGGGGGACTAGCGGGAGTTTGGATACGCAGTATTTT.

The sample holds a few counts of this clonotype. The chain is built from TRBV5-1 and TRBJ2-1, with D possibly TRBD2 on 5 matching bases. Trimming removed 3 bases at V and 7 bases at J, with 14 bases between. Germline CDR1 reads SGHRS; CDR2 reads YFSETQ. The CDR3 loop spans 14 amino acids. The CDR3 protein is CASSWTGLRNEQFF. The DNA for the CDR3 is TGCGCCAGCAGCTGGACCGGACTTAGAAATGAGCAGTTCTTC.